The 13 T cell receptor beta chains given below trace back to one sample, sequenced in a study of T cells in Graves' hyperthyroidism and ophthalmopathy. The source material, RNA transcripts, was used to amplify TCR beta CDR3 regions. An initial round of RT-PCR targeting the TCR CDR3 relied on the HTBI primer set. TCRdb re-derived calls from the multiplex PCR reads in MiXCR, one entry per CDR3 protein. The sample shows 300,000 to 450,000 distinct CDR3 sequences, approximately 13% of them seen only once. What was sequenced was blood. These TCRs come from a man aged 30 to 45 with Graves' hyperthyroidism that later progressed to Graves' ophthalmopathy.

This clonotype was counted ten times or more. J is TRBJ1-5 and V is TRBV24-1; no definite D call. This CDR3 is built from 15 residues. From germline, CDR1 is KGHDR and CDR2 SFDVKD. V lost 4 bases to trimming and J lost 5 bases, with 14 bases between them. In DNA, the CDR3 is TGTGCCACCAGTGACTCCGACGGATACGATCAGCCCCAGCATTTT. Protein sequence: CATSDSDGYDQPQHF.

This clonotype was observed a handful of times. The chain has TRBV28 and TRBJ1-4, with TRBD1 matching 10 bases. CDR3 length equals 15 residues. Trimming removed 5 bases from V and 7 bases from J; junction bases left unmatched: 7. CDR1 MDHEN and CDR2 SYDVKM come from the germline V gene. The CDR3 region has the DNA TGTGCCAGCAGTGCGTTGACAGGGGGCATTGAAAAACTGTTTTTT. Translated, it gives CASSALTGGIEKLFF.

This chain joins TRBV6-6 and TRBJ2-2; 10 bases are a match to TRBD1. The CDR3 has 17 residues. Germline loops: CDR1 MNHNY, CDR2 SVGAGI (reference sequence). With 1 base clipped from V and 4 bases from J, the junction kept 6 bases outside the gene matches. CDR3 bases: TGTGCCAGCAGTTACTACCGGGACAGGGGTGGCACCGGGGAGCTGTTTTTT. This codes for CASSYYRDRGGTGELFF.

In its sample, this clonotype was seen many times. The chain is built from TRBV6-1 and TRBJ2-3, with a weak D call TRBD1 (6 bases). The V end lost 2 bases, the J end lost 2 bases, and 20 bases lay between the germline ends. The CDR3 covers 18 residues. Germline CDR1 MNHNS, CDR2 SASEGT. The CDR3 protein is CASSELIRDTTYTDTQYF. The CDR3 DNA is TGTGCCAGCAGTGAATTAATCCGGGACACCACATACACAGATACGCAGTATTTT.

The chain couples TRBV6-1 to TRBJ1-4; 8 nucleotides agree with TRBD1. The length of the CDR3 is 14 residues. V lost 8 bases, J lost 2 bases, and 4 bases stayed unmatched. Germline V gene lookup returns CDR1 MNHNS and CDR2 SASEGT. The DNA for the CDR3 is TGTGCCAGCGACAGGGGATCGACTAATGAAAAACTGTTTTTT. Translation gives CASDRGSTNEKLFF.

This clonotype was counted many times. The chain links TRBV11-3 to TRBJ1-6, with no clear D. Germline CDR1 reads SGHNT; CDR2 reads YENEEA. There are 13 residues in the CDR3. V was shortened by 5 bases and J by 8 bases, with 10 bases between the two germline ends. In DNA, the CDR3 is TGTGCCAGCAGCCCGACGGGATATTCACCCCTCCACTTT. Protein sequence: CASSPTGYSPLHF.

The table lists this clonotype with many counts. The J gene is TRBJ2-3, the V gene TRBV11-2; the match to TRBD2 covers 12 bases. V dropped 6 bases and J dropped 2; count of bases not matched to a gene: 3. This CDR3 has 15 residues. The V gene's germline CDR1 is SGHAT and CDR2 FQNNGV. In DNA form, the CDR3 reads TGTGCCAGCAGACCTAGCGGGGGGGTCACAGATACGCAGTATTTT. This sequence encodes CASRPSGGVTDTQYF. Using reference TRBV11-2 and TRBJ2-3 for the parts outside the CDR3, the full variable domain is EAGVAQSPRYKIIEKRQSVAFWCNPISGHATLYWYQQILGQGPKLLIQFQNNGVVDDSQLPKDRFSAERLKGVDSTLKIQPAKLEDSAVYLCASRPSGGVTDTQYFGPGTRLTVL.

This clonotype occurred many times. The chain recombines TRBV30 with TRBJ2-7; D is unresolved. V was clipped by 3 bases and J by 7 bases, with 13 bases between them. CDR3 length: 12 amino acids. In germline, CDR1 is GTSNPN, CDR2 SVGIG (reference sequence). CDR3 region: CAWSRSPLEQYF. Here the CDR3 DNA reads TGTGCCTGGAGCAGATCCCCTTTAGAGCAGTACTTC.

The V gene is TRBV15, the J gene TRBJ1-4; TRBD1 agrees at 7 bases. The V segment lost 0 bases and the J segment 8 bases; nucleotides outside the gene matches: 12. The CDR3 sequence is 17 residues long. The germline gives CDR1 LNHNV, CDR2 YYDKDF (reference sequence). The CDR3 DNA sequence: TGTGCCACCAGCAGAGATGGAGTGGCCAGGGGGAGAGAAAAACTGTTTTTT. It encodes CATSRDGVARGREKLFF.

The chain has TRBV6-5 and TRBJ2-1; the D gene is possibly TRBD2 (6 bases). The V gene's germline CDR1 is MNHEY and CDR2 SVGAGI. CDR3 length equals 12 residues. V dropped 1 base and J dropped 9 bases, with 7 bases sitting between them. CDR3 in amino acids: CASSYFGSEQFF. The CDR3 DNA reads as TGTGCCAGCAGTTACTTCGGGAGTGAGCAGTTCTTC.

At least ten counts were recorded for this clonotype. This chain links TRBV28 with TRBJ1-5, with a possible D match to TRBD1 (5 bases). V was pared by 0 bases and J by 6 bases, with 9 bases between. From germline, CDR1 is MDHEN and CDR2 SYDVKM. The CDR3 sequence is 14 residues long. CDR3 region: CASSLWVGAQPQHF. In DNA, the CDR3 is TGTGCCAGCAGTTTATGGGTCGGGGCTCAGCCCCAGCATTTT.

This clonotype was seen ten or more times. This chain uses TRBV12-3 or TRBV12-4 with TRBJ2-5; tentatively, D is TRBD1 (5 bases). The CDR3 length is 13 residues. V gave up 5 bases and J gave up 3 bases, with 10 bases separating them. The CDR3, as DNA: TGTGCCAGCAGTCACGACAGAGAAGAGACCCAGTACTTC. Its protein product is CASSHDREETQYF.

V is TRBV11-2 and J is TRBJ2-6; 7 bases map to TRBD1. The CDR3 has 21 residues. J lost 0 bases, V lost 3 bases, and 17 bases had no gene match. Germline loops: CDR1 SGHAT, CDR2 FQNNGV. CDR3 residues: CASSLGKGTVFMSSGANVLTF. As DNA, the CDR3 is TGTGCCAGCAGCTTGGGGAAGGGGACAGTATTTATGAGCTCTGGGGCCAACGTCCTGACTTTC.